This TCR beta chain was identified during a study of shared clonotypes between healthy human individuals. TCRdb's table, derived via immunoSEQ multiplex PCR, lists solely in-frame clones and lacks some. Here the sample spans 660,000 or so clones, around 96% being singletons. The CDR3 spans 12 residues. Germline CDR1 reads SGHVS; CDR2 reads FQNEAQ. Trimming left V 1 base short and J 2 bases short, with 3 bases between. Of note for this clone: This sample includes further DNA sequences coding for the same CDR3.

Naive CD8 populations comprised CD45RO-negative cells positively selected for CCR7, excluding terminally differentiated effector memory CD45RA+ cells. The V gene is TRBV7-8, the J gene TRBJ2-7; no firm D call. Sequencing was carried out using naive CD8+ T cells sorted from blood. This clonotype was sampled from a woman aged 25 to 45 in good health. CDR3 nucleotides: TGTGCCAGCAGCTTAGGCACCTACGAGCAGTACTTC. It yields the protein CASSLGTYEQYF. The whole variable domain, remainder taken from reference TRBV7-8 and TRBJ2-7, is GAGVSQSPRYKVAKRGQDVALRCDPISGHVSLFWYQQALGQGPEFLTYFQNEAQLDKSGLPSDRFFAERPEGSVSTLKIQRTQQEDSAVYLCASSLGTYEQYFGPGTRLTVT.